These T cell receptor beta chains were read from a single sample in a study of glioma-infiltrating T cells after dendritic cell vaccination. The method was immunoSEQ multiplex PCR; TCRdb's version includes in-frame clones alone and lacks a portion of them. The sample yields tens of thousands of clones, about 90% seen once. The starting material was blood, obtained before dendritic cell vaccination. The receptors derive from a human donor with glioblastoma. CDR3s include the opening cysteine and the closing phenylalanine or tryptophan. A D gene is named only where the DNA matches it firmly. Clone size appears in some rows only: once, few, many, or a class for an expanded clone.

abundance: once
d_gene: TRBD2
j_gene: TRBJ2-1
v_gene: TRBV7-2
CDR3aa: CASSQIAGDYNEQFF
CDR3nt: TGTGCCAGCAGCCAAATAGCGGGAGATTACAATGAGCAGTTCTTC

abundance: once
d_gene: TRBD1
j_gene: TRBJ2-7
v_gene: TRBV29-1
CDR3aa: CSVSTGGGEQYF
CDR3nt: TGCAGCGTCTCGACAGGGGGAGGCGAGCAGTACTTC

abundance: -
d_gene: -
j_gene: TRBJ1-1
v_gene: TRBV2
CDR3aa: CASREDRATEAFF
CDR3nt: TGTGCCAGCAGGGAAGACAGAGCCACTGAAGCTTTCTTT

abundance: medium-sized
d_gene: -
j_gene: TRBJ1-1
v_gene: TRBV6-1
CDR3aa: CASSESEEANTEAFF
CDR3nt: TGTGCCAGCAGTGAAAGTGAGGAAGCGAACACTGAAGCTTTCTTT

abundance: -
d_gene: TRBD1
j_gene: TRBJ1-3
v_gene: TRBV4-1
CDR3aa: CASSRTGGTGNTIYF
CDR3nt: TGCGCCAGCAGTCGGACAGGGGGCACTGGAAACACCATATATTTT

abundance: -
d_gene: -
j_gene: TRBJ1-6
v_gene: TRBV6-6
CDR3aa: CASTGAGSPLHF
CDR3nt: TGTGCCAGCACAGGGGCTGGGTCACCCCTCCACTTT

abundance: -
d_gene: TRBD2
j_gene: TRBJ2-3
v_gene: TRBV5-1
CDR3aa: CASAPLAGRSDTQYF
CDR3nt: TGCGCCAGCGCCCCACTAGCGGGGAGGTCAGATACGCAGTATTTT

abundance: -
d_gene: TRBD2
j_gene: TRBJ2-5
v_gene: TRBV18
CDR3aa: CASSPPVLAGVETQYF
CDR3nt: TGTGCCAGCTCACCACCGGTTCTAGCGGGAGTTGAGACCCAGTACTTC

abundance: few
d_gene: -
j_gene: TRBJ1-5
v_gene: TRBV9
CDR3aa: CASSPYRAHSNQPQHF
CDR3nt: TGTGCCAGCAGCCCTTACAGGGCTCATAGCAATCAGCCCCAGCATTTT

abundance: -
d_gene: -
j_gene: TRBJ2-7
v_gene: TRBV7-9
CDR3aa: CASSLGPGSYGQYF
CDR3nt: TGTGCCAGCAGCTTAGGTCCGGGTTCCTACGGGCAGTACTTC

abundance: -
d_gene: TRBD2
j_gene: TRBJ2-7
v_gene: TRBV6-5
CDR3aa: CASRTGGPSLEQYF
CDR3nt: TGTGCCAGCCGGACGGGAGGGCCATCCCTAGAGCAGTACTTC

abundance: -
d_gene: TRBD1
j_gene: TRBJ2-5
v_gene: TRBV7-8
CDR3aa: CASSLWSQGVRETQYF
CDR3nt: TGTGCCAGCAGCTTATGGTCACAGGGGGTGCGAGAGACCCAGTACTTC

abundance: -
d_gene: -
j_gene: TRBJ2-7
v_gene: TRBV5-1
CDR3aa: CASSLVDTAYEQYF
CDR3nt: TGCGCCAGCAGCTTAGTGGACACCGCCTACGAGCAGTACTTC

abundance: -
d_gene: -
j_gene: TRBJ2-1
v_gene: TRBV25-1
CDR3aa: CASSDRQGWFF
CDR3nt: TGTGCCAGCAGTGATCGGCAGGGATGGTTCTTC

abundance: -
d_gene: TRBD1
j_gene: TRBJ1-1
v_gene: TRBV5-4
CDR3aa: CASSPYRGQVTEAFF
CDR3nt: TGTGCCAGCAGCCCCTACAGGGGGCAAGTAACTGAAGCTTTCTTT

abundance: -
d_gene: -
j_gene: TRBJ1-2
v_gene: TRBV7-2
CDR3aa: CASSLRGNGYTF
CDR3nt: TGTGCCAGCAGCTTACGAGGCAATGGCTACACCTTC

abundance: -
d_gene: TRBD2
j_gene: TRBJ2-3
v_gene: TRBV30
CDR3aa: CAWNLLGGLAGRPDTQYF
CDR3nt: TGTGCCTGGAACCTCCTTGGGGGCCTAGCGGGCAGGCCAGATACGCAGTATTTT

abundance: -
d_gene: -
j_gene: TRBJ1-5
v_gene: TRBV7-9
CDR3aa: CASSALRGGQPQHF
CDR3nt: TGTGCCAGCAGCGCCCTGCGGGGTGGGCAGCCCCAGCATTTT

abundance: -
d_gene: TRBD1
j_gene: TRBJ1-1
v_gene: TRBV2
CDR3aa: CASERQGMNTEAFF
CDR3nt: TGTGCCAGCGAACGACAGGGAATGAACACTGAAGCTTTCTTT

abundance: -
d_gene: TRBD1
j_gene: TRBJ2-5
v_gene: TRBV27
CDR3aa: CASSSQGAGQETQYF
CDR3nt: TGTGCCAGCAGTTCGCAGGGGGCAGGACAAGAGACCCAGTACTTC

abundance: -
d_gene: TRBD1
j_gene: TRBJ2-3
v_gene: TRBV30
CDR3aa: CAWDRQGTADTQYF
CDR3nt: TGTGCCTGGGATCGACAGGGGACGGCAGATACGCAGTATTTT

abundance: -
d_gene: -
j_gene: TRBJ2-7
v_gene: TRBV6-5
CDR3aa: CASSTIGSHSYEQYF
CDR3nt: TGTGCCAGCAGCACCATAGGGAGCCATTCCTACGAGCAGTACTTC

abundance: -
d_gene: TRBD1
j_gene: TRBJ2-2
v_gene: TRBV11-3
CDR3aa: CASSPRTGAGELFF
CDR3nt: TGTGCCAGCAGCCCCCGGACAGGGGCCGGGGAGCTGTTTTTT

abundance: -
d_gene: -
j_gene: TRBJ2-2
v_gene: TRBV5-1
CDR3aa: CASSFPNPLNTGELFF
CDR3nt: TGCGCCAGCAGCTTTCCTAACCCCCTAAACACCGGGGAGCTGTTTTTT

abundance: few
d_gene: -
j_gene: TRBJ2-7
v_gene: TRBV11-2
CDR3aa: CASSLEDLGYEQYF
CDR3nt: TGTGCCAGCAGCTTAGAAGACCTAGGCTACGAGCAGTACTTC

abundance: few
d_gene: -
j_gene: TRBJ2-7
v_gene: TRBV7-3
CDR3aa: CASSLIPGPYEQYF
CDR3nt: TGTGCCAGCAGCTTAATTCCAGGGCCCTACGAGCAGTACTTC

abundance: -
d_gene: -
j_gene: TRBJ2-7
v_gene: TRBV5-4
CDR3aa: CASSPVQGNSYEQYF
CDR3nt: TGTGCCAGCAGCCCTGTGCAGGGGAACTCCTACGAGCAGTACTTC

abundance: -
d_gene: -
j_gene: TRBJ2-4
v_gene: TRBV19
CDR3aa: CASSILRGSDLKNIQYF
CDR3nt: TGTGCCAGTAGTATCCTAAGGGGATCTGACCTCAAAAACATTCAGTACTTC

abundance: -
d_gene: TRBD1
j_gene: TRBJ1-4
v_gene: TRBV19
CDR3aa: CASSRRQGANEKLFF
CDR3nt: TGTGCCAGTAGTAGACGACAGGGGGCTAATGAAAAACTGTTTTTT

abundance: -
d_gene: -
j_gene: TRBJ1-1
v_gene: TRBV11-2
CDR3aa: CASSNRRIFF
CDR3nt: TGTGCCAGCAGCAACCGCAGGATCTTCTTT

abundance: -
d_gene: -
j_gene: TRBJ2-5
v_gene: TRBV11-3
CDR3aa: CASSLATREETQYF
CDR3nt: TGTGCCAGCAGCTTAGCAACTAGGGAAGAGACCCAGTACTTC

abundance: -
d_gene: -
j_gene: TRBJ1-5
v_gene: TRBV15
CDR3aa: CATSSERRDQPQHF
CDR3nt: TGTGCCACCAGCTCAGAGAGGCGGGATCAGCCCCAGCATTTT